This T cell receptor beta chain was retrieved from a study of shared clonotypes between healthy human individuals. Overall study findings and caveats: Larger estimated richness was generally recorded for naive subsets relative to memory subsets. Investigators collected only blood, and repertoires in tissues likely differ. Shared across a handful of donors were approximately 5% of the naive CD4 clonotypes.

As concerns this clone: The target antigen is unknown.

The CDR3 is made up of 15 amino acids. V was pared by 0 bases and J by 7 bases, with 13 bases between. CDR1 and CDR2 (germline): SGHTA, FQGNSA. Data came from immunoSEQ multiplex PCR; TCRdb stores just in-frame clones and leaves some out. Of millions of clones listed, 90% to 95% are singletons. Material: naive CD4+ T cells sorted from blood. Subset: CD45RA+ positively selected. The rearrangement links TRBV7-2 to TRBJ2-1; TRBD2 might be the D (6 bases). The clonotype originates from a man between 18 and 35 years old in good health. CDR3 coding DNA: TGTGCCAGCAGCTTAGCGCCGGCTAGCGTGAATGAGCAGTTCTTC. It specifies CASSLAPASVNEQFF.